These T cell receptor beta chains were read from a single sample in a study of blood T cell repertoires in COVID-19. Method: immunoSEQ multiplex PCR; TCRdb's copy keeps in-frame clones and lacks some. The table records approximately 150,000 clones, about 83% of them present only once. The source material was peripheral blood. These receptors were collected from a woman in her fifties or sixties with active or convalescent COVID-19. Both conserved end residues are part of each CDR3. Each record gives: clone size, J gene, D gene, V gene, CDR3 length, CDR3 DNA, CDR3 protein. A D gene is named only where the DNA matches it firmly. A row's size may be missing; if present it is once, few, many or a size class.

>.|TRBJ1-2|.|TRBV30|14
TGTGCCTGGAGTGCCCCGGTTCGGGTCTATGGCTACACCTTC
CAWSAPVRVYGYTF
>.|TRBJ1-2|.|TRBV6-6|16
TGTGCCAGCAGCCCCTCCCATCAGGTGACTAACTATGGCTACACCTTC
CASSPSHQVTNYGYTF
>few|TRBJ1-2|TRBD1|TRBV7-9|15
TGTGCCAGCAGCTTGGACAGGGGGCGATCAGAGGGCTACACCTTC
CASSLDRGRSEGYTF
>.|TRBJ1-6|.|TRBV18|14
TGTGCCAGCTCACCAAGGACAGAGGATTCACCCCTCCACTTT
CASSPRTEDSPLHF
>.|TRBJ2-5|.|TRBV6-2/TRBV6-3|14
TGTGCCAGCAGTTACCCCCTAACTCAAGAGACCCAGTACTTC
CASSYPLTQETQYF
>.|TRBJ1-1|TRBD1|TRBV4-3|16
TGCGCCAGCAGCCAAGACTTACAGGGGTGGTACACTGAAGCTTTCTTT
CASSQDLQGWYTEAFF
>.|TRBJ2-6|.|TRBV5-1|17
TGCGCCAGCAGCTTGGCCCCGGGACTCTCTGGGGCCAACGTCCTGACTTTC
CASSLAPGLSGANVLTF
>.|TRBJ2-7|TRBD1|TRBV19|17
TGTGCCAGTAGTATACGGACCCGACAGGGGGGACACTACGAGCAGTACTTC
CASSIRTRQGGHYEQYF
>.|TRBJ1-4|.|TRBV30|14
TGTGCCTGGAGTGCGGGGACACGGTTCGGGGAACTGTTTTTT
CAWSAGTRFGELFF
>.|TRBJ1-2|.|TRBV3-1/TRBV3-2|12
TGTGCCAGCAGCCCGGGGGGCTATGGCTACACCTTC
CASSPGGYGYTF
>.|TRBJ2-1|.|TRBV5-1|15
TGCGCCAGCAGCTTGGGGCCCGGGAGTTACAATGAGCAGTTCTTC
CASSLGPGSYNEQFF
>.|TRBJ2-3|TRBD2|TRBV12-3/TRBV12-4|12
TGTGCCAGCTGCCTCGGGGGGGATACGCAGTATTTT
CASCLGGDTQYF
>.|TRBJ1-2|TRBD1|TRBV27|13
TGTGCCAGCAGCGGACAGGGGCGCCATGGCTACACCTTC
CASSGQGRHGYTF
>.|TRBJ2-6|.|TRBV28|14
TGTGCCAGCAGCTGGAGCTCTGGGGCCAACGTCCTGACTTTC
CASSWSSGANVLTF
>once|TRBJ1-1|TRBD1|TRBV5-6|16
TGTGCCAGCAGCCCCACTACAGGGGGTAAGGTCACTGAAGCTTTCTTT
CASSPTTGGKVTEAFF
>.|TRBJ1-2|TRBD1|TRBV9|17
TGTGCCAGCAGCGTCGACCCGGGACAGGGGACTAACTATGGCTACACCTTC
CASSVDPGQGTNYGYTF
>.|TRBJ1-2|.|TRBV19|15
TGTGCCAGTAGTGAACAAGACAGATCCAACTATGGCTACACCTTC
CASSEQDRSNYGYTF
>.|TRBJ1-2|.|TRBV6-1|12
TGTGCCAGCAGTGAACAGGGCTATGGCTACACCTTC
CASSEQGYGYTF
>.|TRBJ2-1|TRBD1|TRBV4-1|14
TGCGCCAGCAGTTCGGAACAGGGGAACAATGAGCAGTTCTTC
CASSSEQGNNEQFF
>.|TRBJ2-7|.|TRBV28|14
TGTGCCAGCAGTTTCATCGGACAAGCCTACGAGCAGTACTTC
CASSFIGQAYEQYF
>.|TRBJ1-2|TRBD1|TRBV29-1|12
TGCAGCGTCACAGGGGGCATTGACGGCTACACCTTC
CSVTGGIDGYTF
>.|TRBJ1-4|.|TRBV30|16
TGTGCCTGGAGTGGGGGCTGGGGCAGGGGCGGTGAAAAACTGTTTTTT
CAWSGGWGRGGEKLFF
>.|TRBJ2-1|TRBD1|TRBV28|16
TGTGCCAGCAGCTTTCCCGGACAGGGGGCGCATAATGAGCAGTTCTTC
CASSFPGQGAHNEQFF
>.|TRBJ1-3|.|TRBV5-8|15
TGTGCCAGCAGCTTGCTGGGGGCGCGCGGAAACACCATATATTTT
CASSLLGARGNTIYF
>few|TRBJ2-2|TRBD2|TRBV9|17
TGTGCCAGCAGCGTTAGACTAGCGGGAGGTCATGGCGGGGAGCTGTTTTTT
CASSVRLAGGHGGELFF
>.|TRBJ2-7|TRBD1|TRBV5-4|15
TGTGCCAGCAGCCCAACCGGGACAGGGCCCTACGAGCAGTACTTC
CASSPTGTGPYEQYF
>once|TRBJ1-1|.|TRBV19|14
TGTGCCAGTAGTATCTCCGGGGTTAACACTGAAGCTTTCTTT
CASSISGVNTEAFF
>.|TRBJ1-2|.|TRBV4-1|14
TGCGCCAGCCCCCCGGGGGGTTGGTCTGCTGGCTACACCTTC
CASPPGGWSAGYTF
>.|TRBJ2-5|TRBD2|TRBV6-2/TRBV6-3|17
TGTGCCAGCAGTCTTAGACTAGCGGGACAGAGGGGAGAGACCCAGTACTTC
CASSLRLAGQRGETQYF
>.|TRBJ2-1|TRBD2|TRBV9|16
TGTGCCAGCAGCACCGTCCGACTAGCGGGAGGCAATGAGCAGTTCTTC
CASSTVRLAGGNEQFF
>.|TRBJ2-7|.|TRBV2|14
TGTGCCAGCAGTGAAGCTTTTACGGGGTACGAGCAGTACTTC
CASSEAFTGYEQYF
>once|TRBJ2-1|TRBD2|TRBV4-3|16
TGCGCCAGCAGCCAAGTGGGGACTAGCGGTTACAATGAGCAGTTCTTC
CASSQVGTSGYNEQFF
>.|TRBJ2-1|.|TRBV2|13
TGTGCCAGTAGTTGGAGCTCCTACAATGAGCAGTTCTTC
CASSWSSYNEQFF
>.|TRBJ1-2|.|TRBV7-2|14
TGTGCCAGCAAGCAAACGGGGGCTAACTATGGCTACACCTTC
CASKQTGANYGYTF
>.|TRBJ2-2|.|TRBV9|14
TGTGCCAGCAGCGTAGAGGGGCAGGGCGGGGAGCTGTTTTTT
CASSVEGQGGELFF
>.|TRBJ1-1|.|TRBV6-2/TRBV6-3|15
TGTGCCACCAGCAGTGGACACTCAGGGACCCGGGGGGCTTTCTTT
CATSSGHSGTRGAFF
>.|TRBJ1-2|TRBD1|TRBV6-5|12
TGTGCCAGCAGGACAGGGCCCTATGGCTACACCTTC
CASRTGPYGYTF
>.|TRBJ1-1|TRBD1|TRBV7-2|15
TGTGCCAGCAGCTCTAGACAGGGGGCCGGTACTGAAGCTTTCTTT
CASSSRQGAGTEAFF
>.|TRBJ2-7|TRBD1|TRBV19|13
TGTGCCAGTAGTTTACAGGGGGTTGGCGAGCAGTACTTC
CASSLQGVGEQYF
>.|TRBJ1-1|.|TRBV7-3|13
TGTGCCAGCAGTCCCACGGGGGGCACTGAAGCTTTCTTT
CASSPTGGTEAFF
>.|TRBJ1-4|.|TRBV7-2|15
TGTGCCAGCAGCAGAGGCGGGGCCGGGGCCGAAAAACTGTTTTTT
CASSRGGAGAEKLFF
>few|TRBJ2-3|.|TRBV29-1|14
TGCAGCGTTGGTCAGGGGCTGGGCACAGATACGCAGTATTTT
CSVGQGLGTDTQYF
>once|TRBJ2-7|TRBD1|TRBV15|14
TGTGCCACCAGCAGCCGGGACAGATCTTACGAGCAGTACTTC
CATSSRDRSYEQYF
>.|TRBJ2-1|TRBD2|TRBV19|14
TGTGCCAGTAGTACTAGCGGTAGGTACAATGAGCAGTTCTTC
CASSTSGRYNEQFF
>.|TRBJ2-1|TRBD2|TRBV9|15
TGTGCCAGCAGCGGGGCGGGAGCCATCTACAATGAGCAGTTCTTC
CASSGAGAIYNEQFF
>.|TRBJ2-6|.|TRBV19|17
TGTGCCAGTAGTATAGGAAAAGGGAGCTCTGGGGCCAACGTCCTGACTTTC
CASSIGKGSSGANVLTF
>.|TRBJ2-7|.|TRBV27|15
TGTGCCAGCAGTTTGAAGCCAGCAGGTGCCTACGAGCAGTACTTC
CASSLKPAGAYEQYF
>.|TRBJ2-1|TRBD1|TRBV11-2|19
TGTGCCAGCAGCTCCCTTTCCTACGGGACAGGGAGGAGGTACAATGAGCAGTTCTTC
CASSSLSYGTGRRYNEQFF
>.|TRBJ2-6|.|TRBV3-1/TRBV3-2|16
TGTGCCAGCAGCCAATTACAGAGCTCTGGGGCCAACGTCCTGACTTTC
CASSQLQSSGANVLTF
>.|TRBJ2-3|TRBD1|TRBV5-1|19
TGCGCCAGCAGCTTGGCCTTGACTGCGAGACAGGGATTTGGAGATACGCAGTATTTT
CASSLALTARQGFGDTQYF
>.|TRBJ2-5|TRBD2|TRBV5-1|11
TGCGCCAGTGCGGGGGGAGAGACCCAGTACTTC
CASAGGETQYF
>.|TRBJ2-2|.|TRBV4-2|13
TGTGCCAGCAGCCCCACTGCCCCCGGGGAGCTGTTTTTT
CASSPTAPGELFF
>.|TRBJ2-1|TRBD2|TRBV9|15
TGTGCCAGCAGCGTAACTAGCGGGGGATACAATGAGCAGTTCTTC
CASSVTSGGYNEQFF
>.|TRBJ2-3|TRBD1|TRBV6-5|16
TGTGCCAGCAGTTACTCGAGCACAGGGGACACAGATACGCAGTATTTT
CASSYSSTGDTDTQYF
>.|TRBJ1-2|.|TRBV4-1|15
TGCGCCAGCAGCCAAGTGGCCATTACCAACTATGGCTACACCTTC
CASSQVAITNYGYTF